The entry below describes one T cell receptor beta chain. In the original processing: Counts of nucleated cells, estimated from reference gene primer amplification, were obtained. TCRdb's copy holds only in-frame clones and misses some; the assay was immunoSEQ multiplex PCR. That table gives V, J and clone size, and the DNA gave D and trimming. The sample lists 650,000 to 800,000 clones, just under 90% occurring once. The sample is drawn from a study of blood T cell repertoires in COVID-19. Germline CDR1 MNHEY, CDR2 SVGAGI. With 6 bases removed from V and 4 bases from J, the gap between germline ends came to 12 bases. The CDR3 extends over 13 amino acids.

The chain recombines TRBV6-5 with TRBJ1-2; possibly TRBD1 for D (6 bases). Input material: peripheral blood. The receptor was isolated from a woman aged 18-30 years with acute or convalescent COVID-19. The CDR3 DNA reads TGTGCCAGCAGCCCAGACAGGATCTATGGCTACACCTTC. This encodes CASSPDRIYGYTF.